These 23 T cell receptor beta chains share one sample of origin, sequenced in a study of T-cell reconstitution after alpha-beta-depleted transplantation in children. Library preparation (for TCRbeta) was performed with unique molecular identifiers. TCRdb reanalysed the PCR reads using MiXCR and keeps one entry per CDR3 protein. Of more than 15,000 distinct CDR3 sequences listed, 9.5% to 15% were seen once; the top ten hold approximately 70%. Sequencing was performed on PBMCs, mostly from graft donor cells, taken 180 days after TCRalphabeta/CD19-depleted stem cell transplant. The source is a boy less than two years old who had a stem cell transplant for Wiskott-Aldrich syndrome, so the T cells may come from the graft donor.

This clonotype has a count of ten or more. The CDR3 region has the DNA TGTGCCAGCAGTCCCAGGAGCGGGGGGTACAATGAGCAGTTCTTC. Translating gives CASSPRSGGYNEQFF. V is TRBV28 and J is TRBJ2-1; 9 bases line up with TRBD2. Trimming removed 5 bases from V and 4 bases from J; junction bases left unmatched: 6. This CDR3 is 15 amino acids long. Germline V lookup: CDR1 MDHEN, CDR2 SYDVKM.

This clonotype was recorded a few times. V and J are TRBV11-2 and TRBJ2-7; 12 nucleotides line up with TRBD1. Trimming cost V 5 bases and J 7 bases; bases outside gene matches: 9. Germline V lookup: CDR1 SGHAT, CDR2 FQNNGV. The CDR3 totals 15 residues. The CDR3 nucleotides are TGTGCCAGCAGCCCTTCTGGGACAGGGGGCAGGGAGCAGTACTTC. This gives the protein CASSPSGTGGREQYF.

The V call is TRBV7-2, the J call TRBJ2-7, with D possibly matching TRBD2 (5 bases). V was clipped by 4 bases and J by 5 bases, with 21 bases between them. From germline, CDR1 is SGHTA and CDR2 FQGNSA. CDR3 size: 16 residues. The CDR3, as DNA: TGTGCCAGCAGCTCGGGCGCCTCAGCGGTTCGGGACGAGCAGTACTTC. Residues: CASSSGASAVRDEQYF.

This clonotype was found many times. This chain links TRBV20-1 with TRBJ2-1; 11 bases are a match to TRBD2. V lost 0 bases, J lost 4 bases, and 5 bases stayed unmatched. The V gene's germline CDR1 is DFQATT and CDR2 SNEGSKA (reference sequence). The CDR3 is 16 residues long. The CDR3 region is CSARDFGTSGYNEQFF. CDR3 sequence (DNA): TGCAGTGCTAGAGATTTCGGGACTAGCGGATACAATGAGCAGTTCTTC.

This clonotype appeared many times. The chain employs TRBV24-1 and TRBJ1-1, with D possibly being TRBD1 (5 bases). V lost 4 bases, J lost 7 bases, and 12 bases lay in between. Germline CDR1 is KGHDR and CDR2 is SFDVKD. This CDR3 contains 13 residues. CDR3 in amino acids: CATSEPGGVEAFF. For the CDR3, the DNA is TGTGCCACCAGTGAGCCCGGGGGTGTTGAAGCTTTCTTT.

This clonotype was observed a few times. CDR3 bases: TGCGCCAGCAGCTTCCCCGGGACTTTACACACAGATACGCAGTATTTT. Its translation: CASSFPGTLHTDTQYF. This chain connects TRBV5-1 to TRBJ2-3; possibly TRBD2 for D (6 bases). The CDR3 is 16 amino acids. V was trimmed by 2 bases and J by 2 bases, leaving 15 bases between them. Germline lookup yields CDR1 SGHRS and CDR2 YFSETQ.

The CDR3 region is CASSAPPGRLYQETQYF. The CDR3 DNA reads TGTGCCAGCAGTGCTCCCCCTGGCCGACTGTACCAAGAGACCCAGTACTTC. The rearrangement joins TRBV25-1 to TRBJ2-5; D gene ambiguous. The CDR3 loop spans 17 amino acids. Trimming pared 4 bases from V and 0 bases from J, leaving 18 bases between. Germline lookup yields CDR1 MGHDK and CDR2 SYGVNS.

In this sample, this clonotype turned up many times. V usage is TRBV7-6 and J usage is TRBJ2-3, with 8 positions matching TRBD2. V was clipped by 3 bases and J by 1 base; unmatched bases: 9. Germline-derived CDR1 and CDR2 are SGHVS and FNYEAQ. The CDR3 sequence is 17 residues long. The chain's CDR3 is CASSFGPPAGGTDTQYF. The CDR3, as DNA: TGTGCCAGCAGCTTTGGCCCCCCAGCGGGGGGCACAGATACGCAGTATTTT. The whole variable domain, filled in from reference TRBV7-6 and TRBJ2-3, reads GAGVSQSPRYKVTKRGQDVALRCDPISGHVSLYWYRQALGQGPEFLTYFNYEAQQDKSGLPNDRFSAERPEGSISTLTIQRTEQRDSAMYRCASSFGPPAGGTDTQYFGPGTRLTVL.

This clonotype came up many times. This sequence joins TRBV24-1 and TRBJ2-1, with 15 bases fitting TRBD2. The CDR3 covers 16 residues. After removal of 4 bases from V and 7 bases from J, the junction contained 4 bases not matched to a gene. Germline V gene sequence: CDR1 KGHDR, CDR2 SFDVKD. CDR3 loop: CATSDSGLAGGNEQFF. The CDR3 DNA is TGTGCCACCAGTGACTCGGGACTAGCGGGAGGAAATGAGCAGTTCTTC.

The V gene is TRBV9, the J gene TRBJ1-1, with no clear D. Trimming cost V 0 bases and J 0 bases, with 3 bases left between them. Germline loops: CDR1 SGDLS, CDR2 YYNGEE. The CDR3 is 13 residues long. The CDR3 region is CASSVDMNTEAFF. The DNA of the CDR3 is TGTGCCAGCAGCGTAGATATGAACACTGAAGCTTTCTTT.

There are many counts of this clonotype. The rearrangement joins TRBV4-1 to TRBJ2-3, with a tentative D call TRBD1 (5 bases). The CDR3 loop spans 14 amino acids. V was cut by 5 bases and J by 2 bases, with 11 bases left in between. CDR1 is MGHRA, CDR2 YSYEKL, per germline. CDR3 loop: CASSSRQTTDTQYF. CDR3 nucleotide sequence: TGCGCCAGCAGCTCCCGACAGACCACAGATACGCAGTATTTT.

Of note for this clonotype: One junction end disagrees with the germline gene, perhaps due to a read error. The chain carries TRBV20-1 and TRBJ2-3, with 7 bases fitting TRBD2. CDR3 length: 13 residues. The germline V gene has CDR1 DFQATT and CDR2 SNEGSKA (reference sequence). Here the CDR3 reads CSARDPTPSGAPF. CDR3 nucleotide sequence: TGCAGTGCTAGAGATCCTACTCCTAGCGGAGCGCCTTTT.

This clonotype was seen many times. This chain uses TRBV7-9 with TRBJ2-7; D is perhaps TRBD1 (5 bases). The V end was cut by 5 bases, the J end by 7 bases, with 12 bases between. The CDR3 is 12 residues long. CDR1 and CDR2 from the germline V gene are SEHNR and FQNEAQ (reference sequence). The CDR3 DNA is TGTGCCAGCAGCACAGACAGTGCGGAGCAGTACTTC. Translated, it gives CASSTDSAEQYF. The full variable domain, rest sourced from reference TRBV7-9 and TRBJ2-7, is DTGVSQNPRHKITKRGQNVTFRCDPISEHNRLYWYRQTLGQGPEFLTYFQNEAQLEKSRLLSDRFSAERPKGSFSTLEIQRTEQGDSAMYLCASSTDSAEQYFGPGTRLTVT.

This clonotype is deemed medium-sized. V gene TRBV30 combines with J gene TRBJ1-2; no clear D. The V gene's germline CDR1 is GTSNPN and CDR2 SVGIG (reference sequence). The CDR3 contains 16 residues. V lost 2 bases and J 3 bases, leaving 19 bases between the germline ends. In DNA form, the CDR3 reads TGTGCCTGGAGTCCACGGACTTGGAGCAAGGACTATGGCTACACCTTC. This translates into CAWSPRTWSKDYGYTF.

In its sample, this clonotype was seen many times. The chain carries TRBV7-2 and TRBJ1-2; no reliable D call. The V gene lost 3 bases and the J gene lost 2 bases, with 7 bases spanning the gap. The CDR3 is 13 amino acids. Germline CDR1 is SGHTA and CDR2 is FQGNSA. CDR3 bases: TGTGCCAGCAGCTTCCGGGTAAACTATGGCTACACCTTC. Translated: CASSFRVNYGYTF.

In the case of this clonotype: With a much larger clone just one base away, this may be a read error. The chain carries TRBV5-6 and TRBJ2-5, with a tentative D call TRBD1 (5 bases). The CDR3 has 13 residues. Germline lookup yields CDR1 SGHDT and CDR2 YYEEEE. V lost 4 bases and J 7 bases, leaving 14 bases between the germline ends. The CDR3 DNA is TGTGCCAGCAGCCCCGGACAATTCGGGACCCAGTACTTC. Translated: CASSPGQFGTQYF.

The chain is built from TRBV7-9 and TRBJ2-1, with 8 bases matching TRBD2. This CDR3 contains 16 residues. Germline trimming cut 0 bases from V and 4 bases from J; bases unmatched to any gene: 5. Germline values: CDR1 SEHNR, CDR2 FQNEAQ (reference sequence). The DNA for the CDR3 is TGTGCCAGCAGCTTAGCCGGGACTAGGGCGTACAATGAGCAGTTCTTC. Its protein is CASSLAGTRAYNEQFF.

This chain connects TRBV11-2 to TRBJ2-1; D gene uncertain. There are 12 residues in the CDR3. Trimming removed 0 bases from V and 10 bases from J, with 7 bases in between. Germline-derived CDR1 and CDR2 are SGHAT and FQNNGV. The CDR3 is CASSLEVHEQFF. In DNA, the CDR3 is TGTGCCAGCAGCTTAGAGGTGCACGAGCAGTTCTTC. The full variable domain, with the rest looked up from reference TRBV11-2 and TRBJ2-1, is EAGVAQSPRYKIIEKRQSVAFWCNPISGHATLYWYQQILGQGPKLLIQFQNNGVVDDSQLPKDRFSAERLKGVDSTLKIQPAKLEDSAVYLCASSLEVHEQFFGPGTRLTVL.

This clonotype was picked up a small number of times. For the CDR3, the DNA is TGTGCCAGCAGCTCGGGGAGGGGGGGTGCTGACGGCAATCAGCCCCAGCATTTT. Translated, it gives CASSSGRGGADGNQPQHF. The rearrangement uses TRBV7-8 and TRBJ1-5; D is perhaps TRBD1 (6 bases). V lost 4 bases, J lost 2 bases, and 21 bases lay in between. CDR3 size: 18 residues. The germline gives CDR1 SGHVS, CDR2 FQNEAQ.

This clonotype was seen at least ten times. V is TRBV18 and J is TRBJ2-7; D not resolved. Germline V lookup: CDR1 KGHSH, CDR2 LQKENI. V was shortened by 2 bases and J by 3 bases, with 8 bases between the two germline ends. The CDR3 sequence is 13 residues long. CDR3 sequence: CASSPGSGYEQYF. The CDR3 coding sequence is TGTGCCAGCTCACCAGGTTCGGGCTACGAGCAGTACTTC.

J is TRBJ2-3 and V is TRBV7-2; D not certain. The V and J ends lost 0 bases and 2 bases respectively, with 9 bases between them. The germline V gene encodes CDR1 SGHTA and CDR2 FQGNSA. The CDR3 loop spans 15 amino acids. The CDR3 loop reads CASSLAYRNTDTQYF. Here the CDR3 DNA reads TGTGCCAGCAGCTTAGCCTATCGAAACACAGATACGCAGTATTTT.

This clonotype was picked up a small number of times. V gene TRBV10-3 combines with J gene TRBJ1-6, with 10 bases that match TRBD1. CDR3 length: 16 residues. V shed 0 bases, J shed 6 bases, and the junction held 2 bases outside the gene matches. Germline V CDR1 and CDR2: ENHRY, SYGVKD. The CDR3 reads CAISESGQGVNSPLHF. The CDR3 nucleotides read TGTGCCATCAGTGAGTCCGGACAGGGGGTTAATTCACCCCTCCACTTT.

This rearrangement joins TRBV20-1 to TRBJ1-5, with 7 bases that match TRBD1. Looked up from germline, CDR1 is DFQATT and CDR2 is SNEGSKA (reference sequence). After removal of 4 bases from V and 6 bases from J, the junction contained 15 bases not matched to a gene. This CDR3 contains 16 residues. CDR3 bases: TGCAGTGCTATGATGACGGGGACAGACTCGGGTCAGCCCCAGCATTTT. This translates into CSAMMTGTDSGQPQHF.